This is a list of T cell receptor beta chains from one sample in a study of T cells in Graves' hyperthyroidism and ophthalmopathy. MiXCR, run by TCRdb on the multiplex PCR reads, gives a single entry per CDR3 protein. The table has hundreds of thousands of distinct CDR3 sequences, 13% seen once; the top ten hold 9.2%. Sample: blood. The receptors shown here come from a woman under 30 with Graves' hyperthyroidism. Both conserved end residues are part of each CDR3. The order of the fields is V gene, D gene, CDR3 protein. The D gene is left open where the match is weak.

TRBV19 | . | CASRSGPENTEAFF
TRBV29-1 | TRBD2 | CSAHPGSSGSGVTQYF
TRBV12-3/TRBV12-4 | . | CASSFGRLKGNTIYF
TRBV6-1 | . | CASRLGPRGEQYF
TRBV6-2/TRBV6-3 | . | CASSYRGPDSTANEQFF
TRBV18 | . | CASKTTDLPGEKLFF
TRBV5-1 | TRBD1 | CASSMGQGNTEAFF
TRBV20-1 | TRBD2 | CSARDPGLAGEGSYNEQFF
TRBV20-1 | . | CSARPWAAYNSPLHF
TRBV12-3/TRBV12-4 | . | CASSFFAQGTNIQYF
TRBV6-1 | . | CASMRDNIGGYTF
TRBV28 | . | CASRFTGKNEAFF
TRBV18 | TRBD2 | CASSPTSGSSYEQYF
TRBV2 | . | CASSYTFLERNTIYF
TRBV7-6 | . | CASSYLAGGYNSPLHF
TRBV12-3/TRBV12-4 | . | CASRRNLYEQYF
TRBV9 | TRBD2 | CASSVSAWGTSGRDTQYF
TRBV6-4 | . | CAASRWQSQPQHF
TRBV7-8 | TRBD1 | CASSSGQGAGIREQYF
TRBV19 | . | CASSVEGGQPQHF
TRBV28 | . | CASSSSGGGYNEQFF
TRBV7-2 | TRBD2 | CASSLPVGLALRTDTQYF
TRBV4-1 | TRBD1 | CASSQATGAMNTEAFF
TRBV29-1 | TRBD1 | CSLKGEEGAYSNQPQHF
TRBV14 | . | CASSQLGGTEAFF
TRBV5-6 | TRBD2 | CASSSGLGADTQYF
TRBV5-1 | TRBD2 | CASSPRLAGGADTQYF
TRBV5-6 | . | CASSFRTGANVLTF
TRBV30 | . | CAWSGGEPLSWPQHF
TRBV19 | . | CASRTGLGTDTQYF
TRBV6-1 | TRBD2 | CASTNVGEGYYEQYF
TRBV7-9 | TRBD1 | CASSPPTGATRGTEAFF
TRBV5-1 | TRBD1 | CASSLATGGTNEQFF
TRBV9 | . | CTSSVGSSPYEQYF
TRBV12-3/TRBV12-4 | . | CASSYLQGTDTQYF
TRBV24-1 | . | CATSDAPGGEGNIQYF
TRBV7-9 | TRBD1 | CASSSGTVTGELFF
TRBV29-1 | . | CSVEGTEYTEAFF
TRBV25-1 | . | CASSEPHRGGNTIYF
TRBV18 | . | CASSGGMLSYEQYF
TRBV7-9 | . | CASSLSVNRGEQFF
TRBV24-1 | . | CATKGRCTVEQYF
TRBV5-6 | TRBD2 | CASSSYRRGTGGEQYF
TRBV6-1 | . | CASSLRRAESYGYTF
TRBV6-7 | . | CASSYSFRVVNQPQHF
TRBV20-1 | TRBD2 | CSASPTSGQNIQYF
TRBV6-1 | . | CASILVEGPYGYTF
TRBV30 | . | CACTGQANYGYTF
TRBV6-1 | . | CASILNPPSLAKNIQYF
TRBV19 | TRBD2 | CASRGGSVSNTGELFF
TRBV9 | . | CASSVGPETNSPLHF
TRBV6-1 | . | CASSPEQGSGTEAFF